This T cell receptor beta chain was identified during a study of T cell repertoires in cytomegalovirus infection (dated by TCRdb to between 2018 and 2020). Concerning the study at large: Recently identified HLA-C-restricted CMV epitopes, whose presentation resists viral immunomodulation, were targeted by peptide stimulations together with well-studied HLA-B-restricted epitopes. Donor HLA type was relevant to the analysis, as public TCR beta signatures indicated carriage of CMV infection together with the matching HLA type.

General conclusions and limits of the study: In both this cohort and an independent roughly 330-donor cohort, the cumulative frequency of public TCR beta family members distinguished carriers of CMV infection plus the relevant HLA type. The ex vivo response was dominated by HLA-C-restricted CMV-specific TCR beta clonotypes, and the single most frequent clonotype in two of eight donors was supplied by these HLA-C-restricted clonotypes.

Sequencing instrument: Illumina HiSeq 1500. TCRdb trimmed the raw reads at Q25, called clones with MiXCR and kept productive beta chains. Every entry covers one CDR3 protein and lists the most common genes and DNA from its rows. This sample is represented by approximately 730,000 distinct CDR3 sequences; roughly 28% of them were singletons. Under 15% of the sample is in the top ten clones. Via the germline V gene, CDR1 is SGHVS and CDR2 FNYEAQ. V loses 2 bases at its end and J loses 4 bases; junction bases beyond the gene matches: 5. The CDR3 sequence holds 16 residues, the cysteine and phenylalanine included. Left in the record is the CDR3 DNA by itself, 48 bases read in frame from the first base. As for this clonotype: The specificity of this receptor is unknown. Per-base qualities were not stored, and no clone one base away is much larger.

The treatment or condition label, read with the paper, signifies: in vitro stimulation with specific CMV peptide epitopes to enrich CMV-specific T cells. The sample in question was cultured CD8+ T cells from PBMCs, obtained from culture after CMV antigen stimulation. This TCR was recovered from a human donor in good health (CMV status not recorded). Some clones in this sample may be carry-over from other donors' samples. The chain is encoded by TRBV7-6 joined to TRBJ2-3, with 11 middle bases fitting TRBD1. The CDR3 protein sequence reads: CASSLWGQGVSDTQYF. The sequenced DNA: TGTGCCAGCAGCTTATGGGGACAGGGGGTATCAGATACGCAGTATTTT.